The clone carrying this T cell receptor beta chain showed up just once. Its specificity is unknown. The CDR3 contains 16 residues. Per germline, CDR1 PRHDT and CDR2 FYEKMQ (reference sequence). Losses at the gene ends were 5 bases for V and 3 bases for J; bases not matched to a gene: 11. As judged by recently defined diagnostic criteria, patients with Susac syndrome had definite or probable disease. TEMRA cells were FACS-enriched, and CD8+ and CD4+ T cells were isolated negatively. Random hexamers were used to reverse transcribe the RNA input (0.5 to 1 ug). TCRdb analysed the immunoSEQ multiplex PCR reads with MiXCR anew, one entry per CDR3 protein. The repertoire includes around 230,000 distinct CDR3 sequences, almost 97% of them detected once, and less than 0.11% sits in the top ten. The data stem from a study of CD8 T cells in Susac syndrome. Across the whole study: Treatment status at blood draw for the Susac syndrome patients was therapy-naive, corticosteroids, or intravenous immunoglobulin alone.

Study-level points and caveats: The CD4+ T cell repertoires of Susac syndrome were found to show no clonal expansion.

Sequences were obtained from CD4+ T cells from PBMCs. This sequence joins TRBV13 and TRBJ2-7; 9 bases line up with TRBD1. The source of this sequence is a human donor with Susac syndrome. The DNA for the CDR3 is TGTGCCAGCAGCCCGACTAAGGACAGGGGATTCTACGAGCAGTACTTC. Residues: CASSPTKDRGFYEQYF.